These 10 T cell receptor beta chains were sequenced from one sample in a study of T-cell reconstitution after alpha-beta-depleted transplantation in children. The library targeted TCRbeta and was prepared with unique molecular identifiers. TCRdb processed the PCR reads anew with MiXCR; each CDR3 protein has one entry. Of around 130,000 distinct CDR3 sequences in the sample, around a tenth are singletons; the top ten hold around 24%. Sample: PBMCs, mostly from graft donor cells, taken 180 days after TCRalphabeta/CD19-depleted stem cell transplant. Every receptor here comes from a girl in the first two years of life who had a stem cell transplant for combined immunodeficiency, so the T cells may come from the graft donor.

The chain links TRBV4-2 to TRBJ1-1; tentative D call: TRBD1 (6 bases). Germline V gene data show CDR1 as LGHNA and CDR2 as YNFKEQ. V gave up 0 bases and J gave up 11 bases, with 19 bases separating them. The CDR3 has 15 residues. The CDR3 region has the DNA TGTGCCAGCAGCCAAGAGTTTACGGGGGCCAGGGGCGCTTTCTTT. Protein: CASSQEFTGARGAFF.

The chain couples TRBV28 to TRBJ1-2; no firm D call. This CDR3 contains 11 residues. CDR1 MDHEN and CDR2 SYDVKM come from the germline V gene. V lost 1 base, J lost 5 bases, and 2 bases lay in between. The CDR3, as DNA: TGTGCCAGCAGTTTATCTTATGGCTACACCTTC. It encodes CASSLSYGYTF.

This chain joins TRBV15 and TRBJ2-5; the match to TRBD2 covers 8 bases. V was clipped by 8 bases and J by 3 bases; unmatched bases: 5. The CDR3 has 13 amino acids. The germline CDR1 and CDR2 sequences are LNHNV and YYDKDF (reference sequence). DNA of the CDR3: TGTGCCACCGGCGGGGGGTACAAAGAGACCCAGTACTTC. Encoded protein: CATGGGYKETQYF.

This clonotype was counted many times. The genes are TRBV18 and TRBJ2-5, with a tentative D call TRBD1 (6 bases). V dropped 3 bases and J dropped 4 bases, with 15 bases sitting between them. The CDR3 runs to 15 residues. Germline CDR1 KGHSH, CDR2 LQKENI. The CDR3 DNA sequence: TGTGCCAGCTCACCGCTCCAGGGGATCGGAGAGACCCAGTACTTC. Residues: CASSPLQGIGETQYF.

The V call is TRBV6-1, the J call TRBJ2-5; 7 bases fit TRBD1. J was trimmed by 3 bases and V by 8 bases; bases with no gene match: 9. CDR1 and CDR2 (germline): MNHNS, SASEGT. The CDR3 is made up of 14 amino acids. In DNA, the CDR3 is TGTGCCAGCTCTCGACAGGGCCAAGAAGAGACCCAGTACTTC. This translates into CASSRQGQEETQYF.

This chain uses TRBV24-1 with TRBJ2-1, with D tentatively TRBD1 (6 bases). The CDR3 consists of 11 residues. V lost 7 bases, J lost 6 bases, and 6 bases lay in between. Germline V CDR1 and CDR2: KGHDR, SFDVKD. This CDR3 is CATRDSNEQFF. The CDR3 region has the DNA TGTGCCACCAGGGACAGCAATGAGCAGTTCTTC.

The CDR3 bases are TGTGCCAGCAGCCAGGGGGGGGCCAATTCACCCCTCCACTTT. Amino acid sequence: CASSQGGANSPLHF. V and J are TRBV11-3 and TRBJ1-6; TRBD1 matches at 7 bases. CDR3 length: 14 residues. With 5 bases clipped from V and 7 bases from J, the junction kept 5 bases outside the gene matches. The germline gives CDR1 SGHNT, CDR2 YENEEA. Complete variable domain (other parts from reference TRBV11-3 and TRBJ1-6): EAGVVQSPRYKIIEKKQPVAFWCNPISGHNTLYWYLQNLGQGPELLIRYENEEAVDDSQLPKDRFSAERLKGVDSTLKIQPAELGDSAVYLCASSQGGANSPLHFGNGTRLTVT.

This chain joins TRBV11-1 and TRBJ2-1; D possibly corresponds to TRBD1 (6 bases). V was trimmed by 5 bases and J by 2 bases, leaving 19 bases between them. Germline CDR1 reads SGHAT; CDR2 reads FQDESV (reference sequence). This CDR3 is 17 amino acids long. The CDR3 loop reads CASSVGLRTEPYNEQFF. The CDR3 coding sequence is TGTGCCAGCAGCGTGGGGCTAAGGACAGAACCCTACAATGAGCAGTTCTTC.

This rearrangement joins TRBV11-2 to TRBJ1-1; 8 bases are shared with TRBD1. The J segment lost 4 bases and the V segment lost 8 bases, leaving 3 bases of the junction unmatched. Germline V lookup: CDR1 SGHAT, CDR2 FQNNGV. The CDR3 has 12 residues. The DNA of the CDR3 is TGTGCCAGCCTTGGGACAGGCACTGAAGCTTTCTTT. It codes for CASLGTGTEAFF.

This chain connects TRBV20-1 to TRBJ2-1; 9 nucleotides match TRBD1. The CDR3 is 14 amino acids. The V segment lost 4 bases and the J segment 3 bases; nucleotides outside the gene matches: 4. Germline V CDR1 and CDR2: DFQATT, SNEGSKA (reference sequence). DNA of the CDR3: TGCAGTGCTACCGGACAGGGGAACTACAATGAGCAGTTCTTC. Its translation is CSATGQGNYNEQFF.